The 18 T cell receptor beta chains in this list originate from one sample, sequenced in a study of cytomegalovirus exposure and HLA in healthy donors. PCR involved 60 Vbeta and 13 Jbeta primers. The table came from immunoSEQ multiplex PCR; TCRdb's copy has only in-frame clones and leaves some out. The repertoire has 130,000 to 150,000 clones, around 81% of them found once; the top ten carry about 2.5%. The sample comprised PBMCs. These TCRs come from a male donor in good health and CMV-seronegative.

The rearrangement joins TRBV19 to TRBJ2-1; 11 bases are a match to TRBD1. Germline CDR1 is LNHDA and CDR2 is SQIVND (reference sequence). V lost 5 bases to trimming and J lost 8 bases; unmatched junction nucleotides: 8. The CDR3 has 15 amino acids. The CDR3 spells CASSRPGQGVDEQFF. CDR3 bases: TGTGCCAGTAGTCGACCGGGACAGGGGGTAGATGAGCAGTTCTTC.

CDR3 nucleotides: TGTGCTAGTGGTTTGGACAGGTCGAACTATGGCTACACCTTC. This sequence encodes CASGLDRSNYGYTF. The rearrangement uses TRBV12-5 and TRBJ1-2; TRBD1 is a possible D gene (5 bases). The germline V gene has CDR1 LGHNT and CDR2 FRNRAP. Trimming shortened V by 1 base and J by 2 bases, and 8 bases separated the two germline ends. CDR3 length: 14 amino acids.

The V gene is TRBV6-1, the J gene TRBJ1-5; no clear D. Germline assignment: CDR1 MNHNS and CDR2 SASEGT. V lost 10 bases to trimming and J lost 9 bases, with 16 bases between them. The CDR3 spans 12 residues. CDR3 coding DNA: TGTGCCACTTCCCCCCCCACAGCGCCCCAGCATTTT. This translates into CATSPPTAPQHF.

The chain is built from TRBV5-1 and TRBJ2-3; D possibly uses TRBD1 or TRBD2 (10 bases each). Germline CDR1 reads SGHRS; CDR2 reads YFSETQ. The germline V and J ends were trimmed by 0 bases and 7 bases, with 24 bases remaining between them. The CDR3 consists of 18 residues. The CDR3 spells CASSLGQGALAGKYTQYF. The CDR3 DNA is TGCGCCAGCAGCTTGGGACAGGGGGCACTAGCGGGAAAATATACGCAGTATTTT.

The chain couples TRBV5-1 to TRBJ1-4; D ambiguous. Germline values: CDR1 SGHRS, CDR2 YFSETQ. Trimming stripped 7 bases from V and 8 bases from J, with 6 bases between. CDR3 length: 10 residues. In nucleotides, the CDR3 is TGCGCCAGCTTTCCAGAAAAACTGTTTTTT. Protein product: CASFPEKLFF.

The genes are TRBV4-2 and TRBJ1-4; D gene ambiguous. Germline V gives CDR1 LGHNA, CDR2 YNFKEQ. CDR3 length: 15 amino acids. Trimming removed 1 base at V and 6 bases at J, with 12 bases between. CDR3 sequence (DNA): TGTGCCAGCAGCCAAGGGGGAGGGATCGATGAAAAACTGTTTTTT. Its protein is CASSQGGGIDEKLFF.

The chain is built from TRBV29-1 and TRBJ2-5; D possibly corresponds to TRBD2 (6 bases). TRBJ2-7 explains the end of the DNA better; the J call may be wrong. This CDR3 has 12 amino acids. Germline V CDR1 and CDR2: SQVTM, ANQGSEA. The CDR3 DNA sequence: TGCAGCGCCAGACTAGGGACCTACGAGCAGTACTTC. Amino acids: CSARLGTYEQYF.

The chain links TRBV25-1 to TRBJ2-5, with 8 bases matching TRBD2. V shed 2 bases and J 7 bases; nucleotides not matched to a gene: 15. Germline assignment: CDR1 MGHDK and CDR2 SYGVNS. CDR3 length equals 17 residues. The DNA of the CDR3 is TGTGCCAGCAGTGAACCTTCCGGGCGGGGGGTTGTCGGGACCCAGTACTTC. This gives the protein CASSEPSGRGVVGTQYF.

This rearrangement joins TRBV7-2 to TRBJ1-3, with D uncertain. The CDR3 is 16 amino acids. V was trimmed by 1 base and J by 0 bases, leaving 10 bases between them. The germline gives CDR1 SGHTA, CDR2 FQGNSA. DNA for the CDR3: TGTGCCAGCAGCTTAGATGGTACACACTCTGGAAACACCATATATTTT. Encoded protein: CASSLDGTHSGNTIYF.

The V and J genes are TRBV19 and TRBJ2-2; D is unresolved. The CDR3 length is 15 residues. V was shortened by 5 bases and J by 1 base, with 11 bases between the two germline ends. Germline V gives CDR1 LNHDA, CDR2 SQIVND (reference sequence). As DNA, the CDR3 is TGTGCCAGTAGTGACGAATACAGGAACACCGGGGAGCTGTTTTTT. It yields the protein CASSDEYRNTGELFF. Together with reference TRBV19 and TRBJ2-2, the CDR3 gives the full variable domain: DGGITQSPKYLFRKEGQNVTLSCEQNLNHDAMYWYRQDPGQGLRLIYYSQIVNDFQKGDIAEGYSVSREKKESFPLTVTSAQKNPTAFYLCASSDEYRNTGELFFGEGSRLTVL.

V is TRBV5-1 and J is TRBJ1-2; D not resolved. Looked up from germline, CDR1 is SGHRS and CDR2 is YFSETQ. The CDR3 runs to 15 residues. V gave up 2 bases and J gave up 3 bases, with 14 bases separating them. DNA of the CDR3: TGCGCCAGCAGCTTAGGGAGTTCGGACCACTATGGCTACACCTTC. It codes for CASSLGSSDHYGYTF.

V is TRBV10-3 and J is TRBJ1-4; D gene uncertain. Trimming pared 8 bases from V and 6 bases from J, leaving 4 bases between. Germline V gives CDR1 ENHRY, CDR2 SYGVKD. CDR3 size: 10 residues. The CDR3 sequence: CAIGDEKLFF. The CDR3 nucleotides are TGTGCCATCGGAGATGAAAAACTGTTTTTT.

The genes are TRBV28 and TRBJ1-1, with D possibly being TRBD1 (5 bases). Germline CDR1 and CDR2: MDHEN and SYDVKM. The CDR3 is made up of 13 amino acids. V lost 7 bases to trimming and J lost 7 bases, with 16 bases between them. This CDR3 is CASMEGPVYEAFF. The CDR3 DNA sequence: TGTGCCAGCATGGAGGGACCTGTATATGAAGCTTTCTTT.

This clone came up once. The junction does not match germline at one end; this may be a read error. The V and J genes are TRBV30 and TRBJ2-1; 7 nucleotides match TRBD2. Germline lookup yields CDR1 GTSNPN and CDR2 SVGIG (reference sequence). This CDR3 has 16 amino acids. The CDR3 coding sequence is TGTGCCCGGAGCGGGCCTAGCGGTCTCTCCTACAATGAGCAGTTCTTC. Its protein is CARSGPSGLSYNEQFF.

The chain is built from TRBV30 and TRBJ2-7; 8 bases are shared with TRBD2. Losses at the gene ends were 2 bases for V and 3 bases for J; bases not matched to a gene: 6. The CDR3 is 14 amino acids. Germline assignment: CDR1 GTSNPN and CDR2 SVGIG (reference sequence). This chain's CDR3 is CAWSRSGIGYEQYF. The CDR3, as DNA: TGTGCCTGGAGTCGTAGCGGGATTGGCTACGAGCAGTACTTC.

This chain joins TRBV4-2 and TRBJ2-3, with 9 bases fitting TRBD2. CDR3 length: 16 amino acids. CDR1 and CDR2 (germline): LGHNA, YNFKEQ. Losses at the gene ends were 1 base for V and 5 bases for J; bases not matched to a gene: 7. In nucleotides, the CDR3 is TGTGCCAGCAGCCAAGTGGCGGGGGGGCGGGAAGATACGCAGTATTTT. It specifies CASSQVAGGREDTQYF.

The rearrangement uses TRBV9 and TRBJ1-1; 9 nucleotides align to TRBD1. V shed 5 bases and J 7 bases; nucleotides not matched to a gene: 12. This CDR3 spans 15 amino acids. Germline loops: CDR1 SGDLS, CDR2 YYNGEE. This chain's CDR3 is CASSIGQGWGGEAFF. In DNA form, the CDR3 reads TGTGCCAGCAGTATTGGACAGGGGTGGGGGGGTGAAGCTTTCTTT.

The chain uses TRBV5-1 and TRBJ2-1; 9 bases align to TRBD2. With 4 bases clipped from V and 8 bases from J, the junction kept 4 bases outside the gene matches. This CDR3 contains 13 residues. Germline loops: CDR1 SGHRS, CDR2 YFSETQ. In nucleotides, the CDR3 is TGCGCCAGCAGCCCGGGACTAGCATATGAGCAGTTCTTC. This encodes CASSPGLAYEQFF.